This T cell receptor beta chain was identified in a study of radiotherapy plus CTLA-4 blockade in lung cancer. Study-wide background: There were objective responses in over 15% of patients, and more than 30% had disease control.

Study findings and constraints: Once radiotherapy plus ipilimumab had been given, TCR clones derived from tumor expanded in blood. Early clonal dynamics of blood T cells, together with interferon-beta, were reported as the best response predictor.

TCRdb keeps only in-frame clones here, not all; method: immunoSEQ multiplex PCR. The sample includes 53,000 or so clones, less than 90% seen only once; the top ten take over 15%. Turning to this clone: What it recognizes is unknown.

V was clipped by 5 bases and J by 6 bases, with 16 bases between them. Germline V gene lookup returns CDR1 SEHNR and CDR2 FQNEAQ (reference sequence). The CDR3 is 15 amino acids. The source was peripheral blood, collected from a patient treated with radiotherapy plus ipilimumab. V is TRBV7-9 and J is TRBJ1-4; no clear D. The sequence derives from a human donor with non-small cell lung cancer that progressed on radiotherapy plus ipilimumab. Some clones in this sample may be carry-over from other donors' samples. This CDR3 is CASSPSTNRDEKLFF. The CDR3 nucleotides read TGTGCCAGCAGCCCCTCAACGAACAGAGATGAAAAACTGTTTTTT.